This T cell receptor (beta chain) was sequenced for a study of T cell responses to AZD1222 COVID-19 vaccine. Study findings and constraints: Repertoire samples came only from after the peak T cell response.

The method was immunoSEQ multiplex PCR; TCRdb's version includes in-frame clones alone and lacks a portion of them. This sample has 90,000 to 150,000 clones; approximately 88% occur once, and the top ten carry less than 4%. CDR1 SGDLS and CDR2 YYNGEE come from the germline V gene. V lost 0 bases and J lost 11; bases outside the gene matches: 7. This CDR3 is built from 13 residues. Points on this clone: Its target is not known.

This chain links TRBV9 with TRBJ1-1; 7 positions match TRBD1. Sequencing was performed on peripheral blood, taken on day 0 of AZD1222 vaccination. This clonotype was obtained from an adult in good health. CDR3 nucleotide sequence: TGTGCCAGCAGCGTAGCCCCGGGACAGTGGGCTTTCTTT. It specifies CASSVAPGQWAFF.